What follows are 5 T cell receptor beta chains derived from one specimen sequenced in a study of blood T cell repertoires in COVID-19. Produced via immunoSEQ multiplex PCR; TCRdb's table is partial and in-frame only. Among 100,000 or so clones listed, roughly 90% were seen once. The sequencing sample was made of peripheral blood. The receptors here all came from a human donor with acute or convalescent COVID-19. The donor label of this sample is uncertain.

This chain links TRBV9 with TRBJ2-7; 12 nucleotides agree with TRBD2. Per germline, CDR1 SGDLS and CDR2 YYNGEE. The J segment lost 3 bases and the V segment lost 4 bases, leaving 8 bases of the junction unmatched. The CDR3 consists of 16 residues. DNA of the CDR3: TGTGCCAGCAGCCCTCCGGGACTAGCGGGCGGCTACGAGCAGTACTTC. Residues: CASSPPGLAGGYEQYF.

This clone appeared once. The rearrangement joins TRBV30 to TRBJ2-2; possible D gene TRBD1, 5 bases. The CDR3 runs 13 residues. V lost 2 bases and J 8 bases, leaving 12 bases between the germline ends. In germline, CDR1 is GTSNPN, CDR2 SVGIG (reference sequence). CDR3 amino acids: CAWSYRLGGELFF. The CDR3 bases are TGTGCCTGGAGTTACAGGCTGGGTGGGGAGCTGTTTTTT. The complete variable domain, with remaining parts taken from reference TRBV30 and TRBJ2-2, reads SQTIHQWPATLVQPVGSPLSLECTVEGTSNPNLYWYRQAAGRGLQLLFYSVGIGQISSEVPQNLSASRPQDRQFILSSKKLLLSDSGFYLCAWSYRLGGELFFGEGSRLTVL.

The V and J genes are TRBV18 and TRBJ1-3; 7 nucleotides align to TRBD1. Looked up from germline, CDR1 is KGHSH and CDR2 is LQKENI. The CDR3 is 16 amino acids. Trimming cost V 4 bases and J 0 bases; bases outside gene matches: 6. The CDR3 region has the DNA TGTGCCAGCTCACTCACGACAGGGATCTCTGGAAACACCATATATTTT. This translates into CASSLTTGISGNTIYF.

J is TRBJ1-6 and V is TRBV4-3; tentatively, D is TRBD1 (5 bases). CDR1 and CDR2 (germline): LGHNA, YSLEER. The CDR3 is 14 amino acids. V was shortened by 0 bases and J by 7 bases, with 7 bases between the two germline ends. The CDR3 protein is CASSQDGGNSPLHF. The CDR3 nucleotides read TGCGCCAGCAGCCAAGACGGGGGGAATTCACCCCTCCACTTT.

As regards this clone: The same CDR3 also results from other DNA sequences found in this sample. The rearrangement joins TRBV18 to TRBJ1-1; possibly TRBD1 for D (5 bases). V dropped 3 bases and J dropped 1 base, with 6 bases sitting between them. The CDR3 length is 13 residues. Germline CDR1 KGHSH, CDR2 LQKENI. In DNA form, the CDR3 reads TGTGCCAGCTCACCTGGACAGAACACTGAAGCTTTCTTT. Amino acid sequence: CASSPGQNTEAFF.